The sequence of this TCR beta chain was determined in a study of control samples from healthy donors and cancer patients. The method was immunoSEQ multiplex PCR; TCRdb's version includes in-frame clones alone and lacks a portion of them. The sample has approximately 99,000 clones, about 80% seen once; the top ten hold 6.5%. Trimming removed 6 bases from V and 4 bases from J, with 15 bases in between. Per the germline V gene, CDR1 is MGHRA and CDR2 is YSYEKL. This CDR3 region has 14 residues. V usage is TRBV4-1 and J usage is TRBJ2-5; D gene uncertain. Sequencing input: blood. This receptor was taken from a young man in good health. The CDR3 spells CASSHSWARETQYF. CDR3 nucleotide sequence: TGCGCCAGCAGTCATTCATGGGCCCGAGAGACCCAGTACTTC.